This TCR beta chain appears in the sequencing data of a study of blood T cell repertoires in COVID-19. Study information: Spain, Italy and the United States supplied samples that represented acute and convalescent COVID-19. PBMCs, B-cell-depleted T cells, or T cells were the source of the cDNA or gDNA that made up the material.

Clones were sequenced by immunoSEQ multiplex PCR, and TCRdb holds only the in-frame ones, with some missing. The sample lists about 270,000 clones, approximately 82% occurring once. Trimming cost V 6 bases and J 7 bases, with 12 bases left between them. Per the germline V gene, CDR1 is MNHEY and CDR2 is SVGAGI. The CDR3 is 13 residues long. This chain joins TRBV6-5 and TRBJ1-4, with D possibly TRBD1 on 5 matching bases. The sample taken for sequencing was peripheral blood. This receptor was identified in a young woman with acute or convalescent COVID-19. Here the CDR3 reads CASSHPGGEKLFF. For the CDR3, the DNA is TGTGCCAGCAGCCACCCGGGGGGTGAAAAACTGTTTTTT.